Listed below are T cell receptor beta chains from one sample, sequenced in a study of human T cells and chemical hapten exposure. MiXCR, applied by TCRdb to the RACE reads, yields one record per CDR3 protein. The sample includes 300,000 to 400,000 distinct CDR3 sequences, under 8% of them seen just once. Sequencing was performed on whole blood, taken in connection with sensitization to the hapten diphenylcyclopropenone (DPC). The source of these receptors is a woman younger than 35 with alopecia areata. Some clones in this sample may be carry-over from other donors' samples. The CDR3 runs from the conserved cysteine through the conserved F or W. D genes are given only for firm matches. Clone size is given for some rows only: seen once, a few or many times, or a class if the clone is expanded.

cdr3_length j_call clone_size d_call v_call cdr3_aa cdr3_nt
15 TRBJ1-5 once TRBD1 TRBV6-2/TRBV6-3 CASSWTGGAEQPQHF TGTGCCAGCAGTTGGACAGGGGGCGCAGAACAGCCCCAGCATTTT
12 TRBJ1-1 - - TRBV6-6 CASSPDRIEAFF TGTGCCAGCAGTCCCGACAGAATTGAAGCTTTCTTT
15 TRBJ2-3 few TRBD1 TRBV7-3 CASSKTGDSTDTQYF TGTGCCAGCAGCAAAACAGGGGACAGCACAGATACGCAGTATTTT
14 TRBJ2-7 many - TRBV12-2 CASRLEAATYEQYF TGTGCAAGTCGCTTAGAGGCCGCAACCTACGAGCAGTACTTC
17 TRBJ1-4 few - TRBV6-5 CASSYRGGPPTNEKLFF TGTGCCAGCAGTTACAGGGGCGGTCCGCCAACTAATGAAAAACTGTTTTTT
13 TRBJ1-6 many - TRBV7-2 CASSRDNFSPLHF TGTGCCAGCAGCCGTGACAACTTCTCACCCCTCCACTTT
14 TRBJ2-7 few TRBD1 TRBV20-1 CSASIGQGAGEQYF TGCAGTGCTAGTATCGGACAGGGGGCCGGCGAGCAGTACTTC
16 TRBJ1-2 - TRBD1 TRBV3-1 CASSPEWFDRDFGYTF TGTGCCAGCAGTCCCGAATGGTTCGACAGGGATTTTGGCTACACCTTC
12 TRBJ1-2 - - TRBV27 CASRMVGAGYTF TGTGCCAGCAGAATGGTGGGCGCTGGCTACACCTTC
13 TRBJ1-5 - - TRBV15 CATSRDPTWRQHF TGTGCCACCAGCAGAGATCCCACCTGGCGCCAGCATTTT
12 TRBJ2-1 - - TRBV6-2/TRBV6-3 CASSGGGNEQFF TGTGCCAGCAGCGGGGGAGGCAATGAGCAGTTCTTC
16 TRBJ2-3 few TRBD1 TRBV5-1 CASSLDRGSTTDTQYF TGCGCCAGCAGCTTGGACAGGGGGTCTACCACAGATACGCAGTATTTT
16 TRBJ2-3 many TRBD1 TRBV3-1 CASSQVSGGFTDTQYF TGTGCCAGCAGCCAAGTCTCAGGGGGCTTCACAGATACGCAGTATTTT
14 TRBJ1-1 - TRBD1 TRBV5-1 CASSWGQTNTEAFF TGCGCCAGCAGCTGGGGACAGACGAACACTGAAGCTTTCTTT
14 TRBJ1-2 - TRBD1 TRBV6-5 CASRTGTGGSGYTF TGTGCCAGCAGAACCGGGACAGGGGGCTCTGGCTACACCTTC
15 TRBJ1-1 few - TRBV18 CASSPDQALNTEAFF TGTGCCAGCTCACCAGATCAGGCTCTGAACACTGAAGCTTTCTTT
15 TRBJ2-7 - TRBD1 TRBV28 CASTLGQGAIYEQYF TGTGCCAGCACCCTGGGACAGGGGGCGATCTACGAGCAGTACTTC
14 TRBJ2-7 few TRBD1 TRBV4-1 CASSQPGQGSEQYF TGCGCCAGCAGCCAACCCGGACAGGGGTCTGAGCAGTACTTC
13 TRBJ1-2 few - TRBV7-2 CASSLVGGGGYTF TGTGCCAGCAGCTTAGTGGGAGGCGGGGGCTACACCTTC
13 TRBJ2-4 many TRBD1 TRBV20-1 CSARTGSKNIQYF TGCAGTGCTAGGACAGGGTCCAAAAACATTCAGTACTTC
15 TRBJ2-2 - - TRBV11-1 CASLPGGGTPGELFF TGTGCCAGCCTCCCCGGGGGAGGAACACCGGGAGAGCTGTTTTTT
17 TRBJ1-1 many TRBD1 TRBV6-5 CASSYSGTGGLVTEAFF TGTGCCAGCAGTTACTCCGGGACAGGGGGTTTGGTCACTGAAGCTTTCTTT
14 TRBJ2-7 - - TRBV5-6 CASSEDRNSYEQYF TGTGCCAGCAGCGAGGACAGAAACTCCTACGAGCAGTACTTC
13 TRBJ1-5 many - TRBV6-6 CASSYESNQPQHF TGTGCCAGCAGTTACGAGAGCAATCAGCCCCAGCATTTT
16 TRBJ2-7 - - TRBV9 CASSPVGGQPFYEQYF TGTGCCAGCAGCCCCGTGGGAGGACAGCCGTTCTACGAGCAGTACTTC
11 TRBJ2-3 many - TRBV6-6 CASQNRDTQYF TGTGCCTCACAAAATCGAGATACGCAGTATTTT
15 TRBJ2-7 few TRBD2 TRBV6-2/TRBV6-3 CASSLPGLARGEQYF TGTGCCAGCAGCCTCCCCGGACTAGCGAGGGGCGAGCAGTACTTC
15 TRBJ1-2 few TRBD1 TRBV7-2 CASSFAGTGSGGYTF TGTGCCAGCAGCTTCGCCGGGACAGGGTCAGGAGGCTACACCTTC
16 TRBJ1-6 few TRBD1 TRBV7-2 CASSPLGQGHNSPLHF TGTGCCAGCAGCCCTTTAGGACAGGGTCACAATTCACCCCTCCACTTT
14 TRBJ2-3 many - TRBV12-3/TRBV12-4 CASSAGLLTDTQYF TGTGCCAGCAGTGCGGGACTCCTCACAGATACGCAGTATTTT
18 TRBJ2-4 - - TRBV6-2/TRBV6-3 CASSLRTDQGTTKNIQYF TGTGCCAGCAGTCTCCGGACTGATCAGGGGACTACCAAAAACATTCAGTACTTC
14 TRBJ2-3 - TRBD1 TRBV7-9 CASRRTGVWNTQYF TGTGCCAGCAGGAGGACAGGGGTTTGGAATACGCAGTATTTT
14 TRBJ2-3 - - TRBV5-1 CASSEQGGTDTQYF TGCGCCAGCAGCGAGCAGGGGGGTACAGATACGCAGTATTTT
14 TRBJ2-5 - - TRBV11-3 CASSSLRDEETQYF TGTGCCAGCAGCTCTCTCCGGGACGAAGAGACCCAGTACTTC
13 TRBJ1-2 few - TRBV12-3/TRBV12-4 CASSSRQAYGYTF TGTGCCAGCAGTTCCCGACAGGCCTATGGCTACACCTTC
15 TRBJ2-1 many - TRBV11-2 CASSPRVAVSNEQFF TGTGCCAGCAGCCCCCGAGTAGCGGTAAGCAATGAGCAGTTCTTC
15 TRBJ2-7 - - TRBV10-3 CAISPDRQISYEQYF TGTGCCATCAGTCCCGACCGACAGATATCCTACGAGCAGTACTTC
14 TRBJ2-1 few TRBD1 TRBV2 CASSEAGQGIRQFF TGTGCCAGCAGTGAAGCGGGACAGGGGATTAGGCAGTTCTTC
13 TRBJ1-2 - - TRBV12-3/TRBV12-4 CASSLSTVYGYTF TGTGCCAGCAGTTTAAGCACAGTCTATGGCTACACCTTC
20 TRBJ1-5 few TRBD1 TRBV10-3 CAISGQPGQGGGVDNQPQHF TGTGCCATCAGTGGTCAACCGGGACAGGGTGGAGGTGTCGACAATCAGCCCCAGCATTTT
14 TRBJ2-1 few - TRBV27 CASTEGTPYNEQFF TGTGCCAGCACTGAGGGGACCCCCTACAATGAGCAGTTCTTC
14 TRBJ1-2 few TRBD1 TRBV20-1 CSARLGTGGHGYTF TGCAGTGCTAGACTCGGGACAGGGGGCCATGGCTACACCTTC
14 TRBJ2-3 few - TRBV10-3 CAISEGQSTDTQYF TGTGCCATCAGTGAAGGTCAGTCCACAGATACGCAGTATTTT
14 TRBJ1-1 few - TRBV7-9 CASSSRGPPSRAFF TGTGCCAGCAGCTCGCGGGGTCCTCCTTCTCGAGCTTTCTTT
15 TRBJ1-1 many TRBD1 TRBV6-2/TRBV6-3 CASSYAGQGTVEAFF TGTGCCAGCAGTTACGCGGGACAGGGGACGGTTGAAGCTTTCTTT
16 TRBJ2-7 - TRBD2 TRBV6-1 CASSVASGLSSYEQYF TGTGCCAGCAGTGTTGCTAGCGGTCTATCCTCCTACGAGCAGTACTTC
13 TRBJ2-2 - - TRBV11-2 CASSLGGSGELFF TGTGCCAGCAGCTTAGGTGGATCCGGGGAGCTGTTTTTT
13 TRBJ1-5 few - TRBV6-6 CASSNEEIQPQHF TGTGCCAGCTCGAATGAGGAAATACAGCCCCAGCATTTT
15 TRBJ1-6 few TRBD1 TRBV27 CASSFRDRVRTPLHF TGTGCCAGCAGTTTCAGGGACAGGGTCCGGACACCCCTCCACTTT
15 TRBJ1-6 few - TRBV7-3 CASSLIGGRSSPLHF TGTGCCAGCAGCTTAATTGGGGGTAGGAGTTCACCCCTCCACTTT
16 TRBJ2-1 many TRBD2 TRBV5-1 CASTGTSGVMGSEQFF TGCGCCAGCACCGGGACTAGCGGTGTAATGGGAAGTGAGCAGTTCTTC
14 TRBJ1-5 few - TRBV20-1 CSASENTPNQPQHF TGCAGTGCTAGCGAAAATACTCCCAATCAGCCCCAGCATTTT
13 TRBJ1-2 - - TRBV5-1 CASSFEDRRGYTF TGCGCCAGCAGCTTCGAGGACCGGCGGGGCTACACCTTC
14 TRBJ1-5 few - TRBV27 CASSFDNSNQPQHF TGTGCCAGCAGTTTCGACAATAGCAATCAGCCCCAGCATTTT
15 TRBJ2-2 few - TRBV6-6 CASSPNRGNTGELFF TGTGCCAGCAGTCCCAACCGGGGGAACACCGGGGAGCTGTTTTTT